One and the same sample provided the 17 T cell receptor beta chains below, sequenced in a study of blood T cell repertoires in COVID-19 (dated by TCRdb to about 2020). Libraries were built with the immunoSEQ multiplex PCR assay. TCRdb holds this immuneACCESS table with in-frame rearrangements only. Some clones are missing; in checked studies, unresolved V genes explain under half, and the rest has no known cause. The sample profile shows approximately 220,000 clones; around 90% of them were found once. Roughly 2.8% of the sample lies in the top ten. Sequenced material: PBMCs or T cells enriched from blood (not recorded which). These receptors were obtained from a woman in her 30s who had recovered from COVID-19.

There are a few counts of this clone. The DNA for the CDR3 is TGTGCCAGCTGGAGGAACATGAACACTGAAGCTTTCTTT. Protein sequence: CASWRNMNTEAFF. The rearrangement uses TRBV6-5 and TRBJ1-1; D uncertain. The CDR3 runs to 13 residues. Trimming shortened V by 8 bases and J by 0 bases, and 10 bases separated the two germline ends. Per germline, CDR1 MNHEY and CDR2 SVGAGI.

This rearrangement joins TRBV19 to TRBJ1-1; a weak D match, TRBD1 (5 bases). The CDR3 totals 15 residues. The ends were cut back, 4 bases at V and 4 bases at J, with 16 bases in the middle. CDR1 and CDR2 from the germline V gene are LNHDA and SQIVND (reference sequence). In DNA, the CDR3 is TGTGCCAGTAGTACCTCCGGAGGGGTGAGCACTGAAGCTTTCTTT. Translated, it gives CASSTSGGVSTEAFF.

The chain recombines TRBV11-2 with TRBJ2-1; 7 positions match TRBD2. Germline CDR1 and CDR2: SGHAT and FQNNGV. Losses at the gene ends were 0 bases for V and 5 bases for J; bases not matched to a gene: 7. The CDR3 spans 16 residues. The CDR3 reads CASSLDYQRGHNEQFF. In nucleotides, the CDR3 is TGTGCCAGCAGCTTAGATTACCAGCGGGGACACAATGAGCAGTTCTTC.

Notes on this clone: One end of the junction fails to match germline, which may point to a read error. This rearrangement joins TRBV5-1 to TRBJ1-3; D unclear. Germline CDR1 is SGHRS and CDR2 is YFSETQ. The CDR3 consists of 15 residues. In nucleotides, the CDR3 is TGCGCCAGCAGCTTGGCCGGCGGCTCTGGAAACATCATATATTTT. As protein: CASSLAGGSGNIIYF.

The rearrangement links TRBV2 to TRBJ2-3; TRBD2 matches 10 bases. Germline V gene lookup returns CDR1 SNHLY and CDR2 FYNNEI. The CDR3 has 16 residues. The trim removed 2 bases at V and 10 bases at J, leaving 12 bases unmatched. The CDR3 sequence is CASSELVAGGPVPQYF. DNA for the CDR3: TGTGCCAGCAGTGAACTGGTAGCGGGGGGACCCGTTCCGCAGTATTTT.

This clone has just one count. V and J are TRBV9 and TRBJ1-2; 7 nucleotides match TRBD1. This CDR3 contains 14 residues. Germline V gene data show CDR1 as SGDLS and CDR2 as YYNGEE. Trimming cost V 3 bases and J 4 bases; bases outside gene matches: 6. The CDR3 loop is CASSASRDSYGYTF. The DNA for the CDR3 is TGTGCCAGCAGCGCCTCCCGGGACAGCTATGGCTACACCTTC.

The CDR3 spells CASSRGTAINGNQPQHF. The CDR3 DNA reads as TGTGCCAGCAGCCGTGGGACAGCGATTAATGGCAATCAGCCCCAGCATTTT. The chain couples TRBV9 to TRBJ1-5; 7 bases map to TRBD1. Germline CDR1 reads SGDLS; CDR2 reads YYNGEE. J was trimmed by 2 bases and V by 4 bases; bases with no gene match: 12. The CDR3 length is 17 residues.

The chain has TRBV5-1 and TRBJ1-6; D is ambiguous. The germline V gene encodes CDR1 SGHRS and CDR2 YFSETQ. V lost 4 bases and J 2 bases, leaving 22 bases between the germline ends. The CDR3 totals 19 residues. CDR3 protein: CASSLVPFSLRTYNSPLHF. Written as DNA, the CDR3 is TGCGCCAGCAGCCTGGTACCCTTTTCCTTGCGAACCTATAATTCACCCCTCCACTTT.

The chain has TRBV9 and TRBJ2-7; unclear D gene. The CDR3 consists of 13 residues. The ends were cut back, 0 bases at V and 2 bases at J, with 6 bases in the middle. The V gene's germline CDR1 is SGDLS and CDR2 YYNGEE. For the CDR3, the DNA is TGTGCCAGCAGCGTAGCAGGCACCTACGAGCAGTACTTC. Translating it yields CASSVAGTYEQYF.

The CDR3 loop reads CASSSLGGASWEQFF. The CDR3 bases are TGCGCCAGCAGCTCCCTAGGGGGGGCCAGTTGGGAGCAGTTCTTC. J is TRBJ2-1 and V is TRBV5-1, with a possible D match to TRBD2 (7 bases). Trimming removed 3 bases from V and 10 bases from J, with 20 bases in between. The CDR3 sequence is 15 residues long. CDR1 SGHRS and CDR2 YFSETQ come from the germline V gene.

The chain combines TRBV7-3 with TRBJ2-5, with 8 bases matching TRBD2. Germline assignment: CDR1 SGHTA and CDR2 FQGTGA. The CDR3 has 14 residues. Trimming took 5 bases from V and 7 from J; bases not matched to a gene: 9. DNA for the CDR3: TGTGCCAGCAGCCCTACGGGAGGGTCTCTGACCCAGTACTTC. Protein product: CASSPTGGSLTQYF.

This rearrangement joins TRBV5-5 to TRBJ2-1; TRBD1 matches 10 bases. Trimming took 1 base from V and 5 from J; bases not matched to a gene: 3. CDR1 and CDR2 from the germline V gene are SGHKS and YYEKEE (reference sequence). The CDR3 is made up of 15 amino acids. In nucleotides, the CDR3 is TGTGCCAGCAGCTTGTTTGGGACAGGGGACAATGAGCAGTTCTTC. It codes for CASSLFGTGDNEQFF.

This clone was found once. The chain employs TRBV7-9 and TRBJ2-1; the D gene is possibly TRBD1 (6 bases). The V and J ends lost 3 bases and 3 bases respectively, with 24 bases between them. The germline CDR1 and CDR2 sequences are SEHNR and FQNEAQ (reference sequence). This CDR3 spans 19 amino acids. The CDR3 DNA follows: TGTGCCAGCAGCTTTAACCCAATAACAGGGCCTCCTAACTACAATGAGCAGTTCTTC. This sequence encodes CASSFNPITGPPNYNEQFF.

The rearrangement links TRBV24-1 to TRBJ2-3, with D tentatively TRBD1 (5 bases). CDR1 and CDR2 (germline): KGHDR, SFDVKD. This CDR3 comprises 13 residues. V lost 1 base and J lost 6, with 7 bases in between. The DNA of the CDR3 is TGTGCCACCAGTGATTTTTCAGGGGATACGCAGTATTTT. This translates into CATSDFSGDTQYF.

The genes are TRBV7-2 and TRBJ2-3, with TRBD2 as a possible D gene (6 bases). Trimming left V 5 bases short and J 6 bases short, with 18 bases between. Germline lookup yields CDR1 SGHTA and CDR2 FQGNSA. The CDR3 totals 15 residues. In nucleotides, the CDR3 is TGTGCCAGCAGCCCCATGGGACCAGGGAGGGATACGCAGTATTTT. Translating gives CASSPMGPGRDTQYF.

The sample holds one count of this clone. The chain recombines TRBV12-2 with TRBJ1-3; TRBD1, as called in the table, went unchecked against the DNA. TRBV12-2 constitutes a pseudogene. The CDR3 consists of 16 residues. CDR3 in DNA: TGTGCAAGTCGCTTACGGGAAGGGGGAATAGGGAACACCATATATTTT. It yields the protein CASRLREGGIGNTIYF.

This clone was counted many times. The chain recombines TRBV18 with TRBJ2-1; 12 positions match TRBD2. The J segment lost 1 base and the V segment lost 6 bases, leaving 4 bases of the junction unmatched. Per germline, CDR1 KGHSH and CDR2 LQKENI. This CDR3 is 16 amino acids long. The CDR3 sequence is CASSLTSGGSYNEQFF. CDR3 in DNA: TGTGCCAGCTCCTTGACTAGCGGGGGATCCTACAATGAGCAGTTCTTC.